Listed below are T cell receptor beta chains from one sample, sequenced in a study of blood T cells in healthy people across ages. A single record per CDR3 protein comes from TCRdb applying MiXCR to the 5' RACE reads. The table records 630,000 or so distinct CDR3 sequences, about 30% of them present only once. The sample was blood. These receptors all stem from a woman older than 75 in good health. Each CDR3 is given with its conserved first and last residue. The D gene is left open where the match is weak. Only some rows state a clone size, as once, few, many or a class for expanded clones.

many	-	TRBV5-1	TRBJ2-3	CASNGFGGTDTQYF	TGCGCCAGCAACGGGTTTGGCGGCACAGATACGCAGTATTTT
many	TRBD1	TRBV11-2	TRBJ2-7	CASSYLPRGRTSEQYF	TGTGCCAGCAGCTATCTACCCAGGGGGCGTACGTCCGAGCAGTACTTC
-	TRBD2	TRBV20-1	TRBJ2-7	CSAVPGLARNEQYF	TGCAGTGCCGTTCCGGGACTAGCGAGGAACGAGCAGTACTTC
once	-	TRBV12-3/TRBV12-4	TRBJ1-1	CASRSGGGYGYTEAFF	TGTGCCAGCAGGTCCGGGGGAGGGTATGGCTACACTGAAGCTTTCTTT
many	-	TRBV5-1	TRBJ2-6	CASSFGPYSGANVLTF	TGCGCCAGCAGCTTCGGCCCTTACTCTGGGGCCAACGTCCTGACTTTC
many	-	TRBV28	TRBJ1-1	CASSPTGEAFF	TGTGCCAGCAGTCCCACAGGTGAAGCTTTCTTT
-	-	TRBV3-1	TRBJ2-2	CASSQGPNAGELFF	TGTGCCAGCAGCCAAGGACCTAACGCCGGGGAGCTGTTTTTT
-	TRBD1	TRBV24-1	TRBJ2-1	CATRKGQLNSDEQFF	TGTGCCACCAGAAAGGGACAGCTCAATAGCGATGAGCAGTTCTTC
few	-	TRBV5-6	TRBJ1-5	CASSLQWDQPQHF	TGTGCCAGCAGCTTGCAATGGGATCAGCCCCAGCATTTT
few	-	TRBV9	TRBJ1-2	CASSVERSGYTF	TGTGCCAGCAGCGTAGAACGAAGCGGCTACACCTTC
few	-	TRBV20-1	TRBJ1-5	CSASRTWDGNQPQHF	TGCAGTGCCAGCAGGACATGGGATGGCAATCAGCCCCAGCATTTT
many	-	TRBV5-5	TRBJ2-3	CASIGQGRTSTDTQYF	TGTGCCAGCATTGGTCAGGGACGGACTAGCACAGATACGCAGTATTTT
many	-	TRBV20-1	TRBJ2-5	CSARGRRETQYF	TGCAGTGCTAGGGGTAGACGTGAGACCCAGTACTTC
-	-	TRBV18	TRBJ2-1	CASSRLPGGSNEQFF	TGTGCCAGCTCACGACTACCCGGAGGGAGCAATGAGCAGTTCTTC
-	-	TRBV12-3/TRBV12-4	TRBJ2-3	CATDSRQSTDAQYF	TGTGCCACGGATTCGAGACAGAGCACAGATGCGCAGTATTTT
many	TRBD2	TRBV29-1	TRBJ2-1	CSTYPSGSYNEQFF	TGCAGCACCTACCCTAGCGGCTCCTACAATGAGCAGTTCTTC
few	TRBD1	TRBV3-1	TRBJ1-5	CASSSRGQQNQPQHF	TGTGCCAGCAGCTCAAGGGGACAGCAGAATCAGCCCCAGCATTTT
many	-	TRBV12-3/TRBV12-4	TRBJ1-4	CASQNSVGREKLFF	TGTGCCAGCCAGAACTCGGTCGGGAGGGAAAAACTGTTTTTT
-	TRBD1	TRBV5-1	TRBJ2-3	CASSLGTGGTGTQYF	TGCGCCAGCAGCTTGGGGACAGGAGGAACAGGTACGCAGTATTTT
-	-	TRBV30	TRBJ1-1	CAWSVSTNTEAFF	TGTGCCTGGAGTGTGAGCACGAACACTGAAGCTTTCTTT
many	TRBD1	TRBV20-1	TRBJ1-2	CSARADRGRSGYTF	TGCAGTGCTAGAGCGGACAGGGGGCGATCGGGCTACACCTTC
-	TRBD2	TRBV7-8	TRBJ2-7	CASSLGSSGRLYNEQYF	TGCGCCAGCAGCTTAGGATCTAGCGGTAGATTATACAATGAGCAGTACTTC
few	-	TRBV20-1	TRBJ1-3	CSARETEKNTIYF	TGCAGTGCTAGGGAGACAGAGAAAAACACCATATATTTT
many	-	TRBV5-1	TRBJ2-7	CASSLGERDRKSSYEQYF	TGCGCCAGCAGCTTGGGCGAGCGGGACAGGAAGAGCTCCTACGAGCAGTACTTC
-	-	TRBV29-1	TRBJ2-5	CSVGVETQYF	TGCAGCGTTGGCGTGGAGACCCAGTACTTC
many	TRBD1	TRBV20-1	TRBJ1-4	CSARVLGQGDEKLFF	TGCAGTGCTAGAGTCCTGGGACAGGGGGATGAAAAACTGTTTTTT
-	-	TRBV10-3	TRBJ1-1	CAISTRTEAFF	TGTGCCATCAGTACGAGGACTGAAGCTTTCTTT
-	-	TRBV20-1	TRBJ1-1	CNAAGSEAFF	TGCAACGCCGCGGGGTCTGAAGCTTTCTTT
few	TRBD1	TRBV9	TRBJ1-6	CASSVSLPGQGRNSPLHF	TGTGCCAGCAGCGTATCCCTACCCGGACAGGGGAGAAATTCACCCCTCCACTTT
many	-	TRBV5-1	TRBJ1-2	CASSSGTGSGYTF	TGCGCCAGCAGCTCGGGGACGGGGAGCGGCTACACCTTC
many	-	TRBV28	TRBJ1-2	CASSPRRGALVGYTF	TGTGCCAGCAGTCCGAGGAGGGGGGCTTTGGTCGGCTACACCTTC
few	-	TRBV7-8	TRBJ1-5	CASSLARAGARNQPQHF	TGTGCCAGCAGCTTAGCGCGGGCGGGGGCCCGAAATCAGCCCCAGCATTTT
-	TRBD2	TRBV20-1	TRBJ2-1	CSAPRGSGGAGEQCF	TGCAGTGCTCCCCGTGGTAGCGGGGGGGCCGGCGAGCAGTGCTTC
few	-	TRBV20-1	TRBJ1-4	CSARDTAGNEKLFF	TGCAGTGCTAGAGATACAGCCGGTAATGAAAAACTGTTTTTT
few	-	TRBV7-8	TRBJ1-2	CASSSPRLGGSYGYTF	TGTGCCAGCAGCTCCCCCCGGCTGGGGGGAAGCTATGGCTACACCTTC
many	-	TRBV7-2	TRBJ2-1	CASSLSSDRFF	TGTGCCAGCAGCTTATCGTCGGATCGGTTCTTC
-	-	TRBV3-1	TRBJ1-1	CASGQDPGGNTEAFF	TGTGCCAGCGGCCAAGATCCGGGAGGGAACACTGAAGCTTTCTTT
many	-	TRBV20-1	TRBJ2-3	CSASLANTQYF	TGCAGTGCTAGTCTAGCAAATACGCAGTATTTT
many	-	TRBV7-2	TRBJ1-2	CASSLPRVYGYTF	TGTGCCAGCAGCTTACCCAGGGTCTATGGCTACACCTTC
few	-	TRBV7-2	TRBJ1-5	CASSLEAGYSNQPQHF	TGTGCCAGCAGCTTAGAAGCTGGCTATAGCAATCAGCCCCAGCATTTT
many	-	TRBV6-1	TRBJ2-3	CASNRGGPTDTQYF	TGTGCCAGCAATCGTGGGGGGCCCACAGATACGCAGTATTTT
many	-	TRBV30	TRBJ1-5	CAWTGALNQPQHF	TGTGCCTGGACAGGGGCGCTCAATCAGCCCCAGCATTTT
few	TRBD1	TRBV15	TRBJ1-2	CATSPRDRVGYTF	TGTGCCACCAGCCCCCGGGACAGGGTAGGCTACACCTTC
-	-	TRBV20-1	TRBJ1-1	CSATRQTMNTEAFF	TGCAGTGCTACCAGACAAACCATGAACACTGAAGCTTTCTTT
-	-	TRBV20-1	TRBJ2-5	CSASRQVEETQYF	TGCAGTGCTAGTCGGCAGGTCGAAGAGACCCAGTACTTC
-	-	TRBV5-1	TRBJ2-3	CASSLLRKRADTQYF	TGCGCCAGCAGCTTGTTGAGGAAGAGGGCAGATACGCAGTATTTT